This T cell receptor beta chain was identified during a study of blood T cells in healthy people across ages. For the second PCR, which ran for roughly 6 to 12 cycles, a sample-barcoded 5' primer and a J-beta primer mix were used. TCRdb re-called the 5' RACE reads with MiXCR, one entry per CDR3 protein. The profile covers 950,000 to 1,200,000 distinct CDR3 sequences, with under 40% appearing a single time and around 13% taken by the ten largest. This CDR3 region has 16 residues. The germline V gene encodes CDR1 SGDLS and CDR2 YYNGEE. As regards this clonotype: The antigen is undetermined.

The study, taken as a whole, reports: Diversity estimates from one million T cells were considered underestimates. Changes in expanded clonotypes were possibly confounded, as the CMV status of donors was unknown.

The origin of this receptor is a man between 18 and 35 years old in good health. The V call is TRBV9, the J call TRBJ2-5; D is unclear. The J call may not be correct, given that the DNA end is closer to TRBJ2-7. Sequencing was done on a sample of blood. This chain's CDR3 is CASSASATRTAREQYF. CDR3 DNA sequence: TGTGCCAGCAGCGCCTCCGCGACACGGACGGCGCGCGAGCAGTACTTC.